The 27 T cell receptor beta chains reported below all come from one sample, sequenced in a study of T cells after yellow fever vaccination. TCRdb independently ran MiXCR on the 5' RACE reads; one entry per CDR3 protein. Among around 340,000 distinct CDR3 sequences listed, approximately 12% were seen once. Here the sequenced sample was CD4+ T cells sorted from PBMCs, taken 15 days after the yellow fever booster vaccination. Receptors originate from a man aged 18 to 29 who received the YFV17D yellow fever vaccine.

The chain links TRBV4-3 to TRBJ1-4, with D hard to call. In germline, CDR1 is LGHNA, CDR2 YSLEER. CDR3 length: 14 amino acids. V gave up 2 bases and J gave up 7 bases, with 11 bases separating them. The DNA of the CDR3 is TGCGCCAGCAGCCAAACCCTGTGGGGTGAAAAACTGTTTTTT. This gives the protein CASSQTLWGEKLFF.

About this clonotype itself: This may be a read error: a much more frequent sequence differs by one nucleotide. This chain joins TRBV7-3 and TRBJ1-2; 12 nucleotides line up with TRBD1. Looked up from germline, CDR1 is SGHTA and CDR2 is FQGTGA. The length of the CDR3 is 14 residues. V dropped 6 bases and J dropped 4; count of bases not matched to a gene: 3. Here the CDR3 reads CASSPGQGAYGYTF. DNA for the CDR3: TGTGCCAGCAGTCCGGGACAGGGGGCCTATGGCTACACCTTC.

This clonotype was recorded at least ten times. The genes are TRBV6-1 and TRBJ2-7; D remains unclear. Germline V gene data show CDR1 as MNHNS and CDR2 as SASEGT. This CDR3 has 11 amino acids. V lost 1 base, J lost 3 bases, and 1 base lay in between. CDR3 sequence: CASSEGYEQYF. In DNA, the CDR3 is TGTGCCAGCAGTGAAGGCTACGAGCAGTACTTC.

This clonotype was seen ten or more times. The chain couples TRBV27 to TRBJ2-5, with unresolved D. Trimming removed 1 base at V and 2 bases at J, with 11 bases between. From germline, CDR1 is MNHEY and CDR2 SMNVEV (reference sequence). The CDR3 loop spans 15 amino acids. CDR3 in DNA: TGTGCCAGCAGTTTATTCGGACGACCACAAGAGACCCAGTACTTC. This gives the protein CASSLFGRPQETQYF.

This clonotype was detected only a few times. This chain connects TRBV18 to TRBJ1-1; D ambiguous. The CDR3 sequence is 15 residues long. The germline V and J ends were trimmed by 0 bases and 0 bases, with 8 bases remaining between them. Germline assignment: CDR1 KGHSH and CDR2 LQKENI. This CDR3 is CASSPPNVLNTEAFF. The CDR3 DNA reads as TGTGCCAGCTCACCACCGAATGTTTTGAACACTGAAGCTTTCTTT. Combining the CDR3 with reference TRBV18 and TRBJ1-1 gives the whole variable domain NAGVMQNPRHLVRRRGQEARLRCSPMKGHSHVYWYRQLPEEGLKFMVYLQKENIIDESGMPKERFSAEFPKEGPSILRIQQVVRGDSAAYFCASSPPNVLNTEAFFGQGTRLTVV.

This clonotype was seen more than once but under ten times. The chain employs TRBV10-3 and TRBJ2-1; D unclear. This CDR3 has 14 residues. V lost 0 bases and J 2 bases, leaving 5 bases between the germline ends. Per the germline V gene, CDR1 is ENHRY and CDR2 is SYGVKD. Here the CDR3 reads CAISESAAYNEQFF. CDR3 DNA sequence: TGTGCCATCAGTGAGTCAGCAGCCTACAATGAGCAGTTCTTC.

This clonotype was seen more than once but under ten times. This chain connects TRBV27 to TRBJ1-5; unclear D gene. V was pared by 5 bases and J by 6 bases, with 11 bases between. The V gene's germline CDR1 is MNHEY and CDR2 SMNVEV (reference sequence). The CDR3 length is 13 residues. For the CDR3, the DNA is TGTGCCAGCAGTCAATCGGGTATTCAGCCCCAGCATTTT. Translated: CASSQSGIQPQHF.

This clonotype was found many times. The V gene is TRBV29-1, the J gene TRBJ2-5; 8 nucleotides agree with TRBD1. Trimming took 3 bases from V and 5 from J; bases not matched to a gene: 5. Germline V gives CDR1 SQVTM, CDR2 ANQGSEA. This CDR3 is 13 amino acids long. The CDR3 loop reads CSVEGTGGETQYF. The CDR3 nucleotides read TGCAGCGTTGAGGGGACAGGTGGGGAGACCCAGTACTTC.

The V call is TRBV7-9, the J call TRBJ2-4; the D call may be TRBD1 or TRBD2 (5 bases each). Deletions cut 4 bases from V and 7 bases from J, with 17 bases between. Germline CDR1 reads SEHNR; CDR2 reads FQNEAQ (reference sequence). The CDR3 is 15 amino acids. The CDR3 nucleotides read TGTGCCAGCAGCTCTCCCCGGGACGACTGGAACATTCAGTACTTC. It specifies CASSSPRDDWNIQYF.

The rearrangement joins TRBV20-1 to TRBJ1-5, with 7 bases identical to TRBD1. The CDR3 loop spans 16 amino acids. Per germline, CDR1 DFQATT and CDR2 SNEGSKA (reference sequence). V was pared by 0 bases and J by 1 base, with 6 bases of the junction left unmatched. CDR3 sequence reads: CSARDPVQGSNQPQHF. DNA for the CDR3: TGCAGTGCTAGAGATCCGGTACAGGGGAGCAATCAGCCCCAGCATTTT.

This chain links TRBV7-9 with TRBJ2-5, with 8 bases aligning to TRBD1. Germline V CDR1 and CDR2: SEHNR, FQNEAQ (reference sequence). Trimming took 4 bases from V and 5 from J; bases not matched to a gene: 6. The CDR3 length is 14 residues. The CDR3 region has the DNA TGTGCCAGCAGCTCAGGACAGGGTAGCGAGACCCAGTACTTC. Its translation is CASSSGQGSETQYF.

This clonotype appeared a few times. The V gene is TRBV15, the J gene TRBJ1-2; no clear D. This CDR3 comprises 13 residues. Trimming stripped 3 bases from V and 8 bases from J, with 13 bases between. CDR1 is LNHNV and CDR2 is YYDKDF in the germline V gene (reference sequence). CDR3 coding DNA: TGTGCCACCAGCAGGGCTATGGAGGGCGGCTACACCTTC. This sequence encodes CATSRAMEGGYTF.

This clonotype was picked up a small number of times. CDR3 DNA: TGCAGTGCTAGGGGGGACAGCTCCTACGAGCAGTACGTC. This translates into CSARGDSSYEQYV. The chain recombines TRBV20-1 with TRBJ2-7, with 7 bases lining up with TRBD1. V lost 3 bases and J lost 0; bases outside the gene matches: 2. This CDR3 is 13 amino acids long. The germline gives CDR1 DFQATT, CDR2 SNEGSKA (reference sequence).

In this sample, this clonotype turned up many times. This chain links TRBV20-1 with TRBJ2-4, with D uncertain. There are 12 residues in the CDR3. V gave up 6 bases and J gave up 9 bases, with 15 bases separating them. Looked up from germline, CDR1 is DFQATT and CDR2 is SNEGSKA (reference sequence). The CDR3 DNA reads as TGCAGTGCCCCGGAGCCGGGCGGCATTCAGTACTTC. It specifies CSAPEPGGIQYF.

This clonotype was picked up many times. The chain is built from TRBV7-2 and TRBJ1-2; TRBD1 is a possible D gene (5 bases). Germline V lookup: CDR1 SGHTA, CDR2 FQGNSA. The CDR3 length is 14 residues. Trimming cost V 0 bases and J 7 bases, with 12 bases left between them. The CDR3 DNA reads TGTGCCAGCAGCTTAGCCGGCGGGGGGAGTGGCTACACCTTC. Its translation: CASSLAGGGSGYTF.

This clonotype was seen a few times. The chain recombines TRBV28 with TRBJ1-1, with D unclear. The CDR3 totals 12 residues. Germline V gene sequence: CDR1 MDHEN, CDR2 SYDVKM. V lost 5 bases and J 5 bases, leaving 9 bases between the germline ends. CDR3 in amino acids: CASSPPGTEAFF. The CDR3 DNA is TGTGCCAGCAGTCCCCCCGGAACTGAAGCTTTCTTT. The full variable domain, rest sourced from reference TRBV28 and TRBJ1-1, is DVKVTQSSRYLVKRTGEKVFLECVQDMDHENMFWYRQDPGLGLRLIYFSYDVKMKEKGDIPEGYSVSREKKERFSLILESASTNQTSMYLCASSPPGTEAFFGQGTRLTVV.

This clonotype was picked up many times. This CDR3 reads CSADQAYGYTF. The CDR3 bases are TGCAGTGCTGACCAAGCCTATGGCTACACCTTC. J is TRBJ1-2 and V is TRBV20-1, with D hard to call. V gave up 5 bases and J gave up 4 bases, with 8 bases separating them. This CDR3 has 11 residues. CDR1 and CDR2 from the germline V gene are DFQATT and SNEGSKA (reference sequence).

This sequence joins TRBV5-1 and TRBJ1-1; no definite D call. The V end was cut by 0 bases, the J end by 6 bases, with 9 bases between. Germline CDR1 SGHRS, CDR2 YFSETQ. The CDR3 has 13 residues. In DNA, the CDR3 is TGCGCCAGCAGCTTGGCCACCTCGGCTGAAGCTTTCTTT. Its protein is CASSLATSAEAFF.

This clonotype was counted a few times. This chain connects TRBV7-2 to TRBJ1-3, with D possibly TRBD1 on 6 matching bases. Trimming pared 1 base from V and 4 bases from J, leaving 14 bases between. The CDR3 consists of 16 residues. Germline CDR1 reads SGHTA; CDR2 reads FQGNSA. The CDR3, as DNA: TGTGCCAGCAGCTTAGTTGCGGGGGGCACCGGAAACACCATATATTTT. Its translation is CASSLVAGGTGNTIYF.

The chain uses TRBV7-9 and TRBJ1-6; D not resolved. The CDR3 is 14 amino acids. Trimming pared 1 base from V and 7 bases from J, leaving 8 bases between. CDR1 and CDR2 (germline): SEHNR, FQNEAQ (reference sequence). CDR3 residues: CASSLEVPNSPLHF. The CDR3 region has the DNA TGTGCCAGCAGCTTAGAGGTTCCCAATTCACCCCTCCACTTT.

V usage is TRBV3-2 and J usage is TRBJ1-6; TRBD1, the D gene given by the table, was not confirmed from the DNA. TRBV3-2 is a pseudogene segment. This CDR3 has 18 residues. CDR3 protein: CASSHRGTFAYAQRPLHF. The CDR3 DNA sequence: TGTGCCAGCAGCCACCGCGGGACGTTTGCCTACGCCCAACGACCCCTCCACTTT.

This clonotype was seen repeatedly, ten times or more. The chain employs TRBV11-2 and TRBJ1-6; D ambiguous. V lost 1 base and J lost 7, with 5 bases in between. The CDR3 length is 13 residues. CDR1 and CDR2 (germline): SGHAT, FQNNGV. The chain's CDR3 is CASSLALNSPLHF. CDR3 nucleotides: TGTGCCAGCAGCTTAGCGTTGAATTCACCCCTCCACTTT.

This clonotype showed up just a few times. The CDR3 DNA sequence: TGTGCCAGCAGTTACGCCAGGAACACTGAAGCTTTCTTT. Translated: CASSYARNTEAFF. J is TRBJ1-1 and V is TRBV6-2 or TRBV6-3; D unresolved. The CDR3 contains 13 residues. V lost 2 bases, J lost 1 base, and 5 bases lay in between. Germline V gene sequence: CDR1 MNHEY, CDR2 SVGEGT.

This clonotype was seen a few times. The gene calls are TRBV12-3 or TRBV12-4 and TRBJ1-3, with 9 bases aligning to TRBD1. V shed 7 bases and J 1 base; nucleotides not matched to a gene: 5. The CDR3 is made up of 15 amino acids. Here the CDR3 reads CASNRDRASGNTIYF. The CDR3 nucleotides read TGTGCCAGCAACCGGGACAGGGCTTCTGGAAACACCATATATTTT.

The sample holds a few counts of this clonotype. The chain joins TRBV27 to TRBJ1-2; 7 nucleotides line up with TRBD1. V lost 5 bases to trimming and J lost 8 bases; unmatched junction nucleotides: 14. Germline CDR1 is MNHEY and CDR2 is SMNVEV (reference sequence). This CDR3 is 15 amino acids long. CDR3 amino acids: CASSTHRGLVRGYTF. Written as DNA, the CDR3 is TGTGCCAGCAGTACCCACAGGGGACTGGTACGGGGCTACACCTTC.

This clonotype was detected ten times or more. This chain connects TRBV6-4 to TRBJ2-4, with 7 positions matching TRBD2. Looked up from germline, CDR1 is MRHNA and CDR2 is SNTAGT. This CDR3 has 16 residues. Trimming cost V 4 bases and J 0 bases; bases outside gene matches: 6. CDR3 protein: CASSAEAGLAKNIQYF. The CDR3 region has the DNA TGTGCCAGCAGTGCTGAAGCGGGGTTAGCCAAAAACATTCAGTACTTC.

CDR3 sequence reads: CASSLEAHSGANVLTF. CDR3 nucleotide sequence: TGTGCCAGCAGCTTAGAGGCTCACTCTGGGGCCAACGTCCTGACTTTC. This chain uses TRBV11-2 with TRBJ2-6; D not resolved. The ends were cut back, 0 bases at V and 0 bases at J, with 6 bases in the middle. CDR3 length: 16 amino acids. The germline V gene has CDR1 SGHAT and CDR2 FQNNGV.